Listed below are T cell receptor beta chains from one sample, sequenced in a study of blood T cell repertoires in COVID-19. Produced via immunoSEQ multiplex PCR; TCRdb's table is partial and in-frame only. The sample lists roughly 150,000 clones, 84% occurring once. The sample was peripheral blood. The origin of the receptors is a human donor in a cohort sampled during active COVID-19. Each CDR3 is given with its conserved first and last residue. Each record gives: J gene, V gene, clone size, CDR3 protein. Clone size is stated in some rows and not others, as once, few, many or a class when expanded.

J: TRBJ2-4; V: TRBV21-1; size: -; CDR3: CASSKREASKNIQYF
J: TRBJ2-3; V: TRBV6-5; size: -; CDR3: CASSRAGGPPDTQYF
J: TRBJ2-2; V: TRBV15; size: -; CDR3: CATSRATGGRELFF
J: TRBJ2-5; V: TRBV11-3; size: -; CDR3: CASSFGGTETQYF
J: TRBJ1-2; V: TRBV12-3/TRBV12-4; size: -; CDR3: CASSLGTGFGYTF
J: TRBJ2-7; V: TRBV5-1; size: -; CDR3: CASSQTSGLGMYEQYF
J: TRBJ1-5; V: TRBV6-6; size: -; CDR3: CASTTGTGVFITQHF
J: TRBJ1-5; V: TRBV29-1; size: -; CDR3: CSVGPDSDNQPQHF
J: TRBJ2-1; V: TRBV19; size: -; CDR3: CASSIAGRSSLFF
J: TRBJ1-5; V: TRBV6-6; size: -; CDR3: CASSPGGENQPQHF
J: TRBJ2-5; V: TRBV3-1/TRBV3-2; size: -; CDR3: CASSQRGGKETQYF
J: TRBJ2-5; V: TRBV19; size: -; CDR3: CASSGGAGLTQETQYF
J: TRBJ2-7; V: TRBV5-5; size: -; CDR3: CASSLLAGGKASYEQYF
J: TRBJ2-1; V: TRBV4-1; size: -; CDR3: CASTQRGGNEQFF
J: TRBJ1-4; V: TRBV6-6; size: -; CDR3: CASHKPGTGSEKLFF
J: TRBJ2-1; V: TRBV3-1/TRBV3-2; size: -; CDR3: CASSQDLNSDNEQFF
J: TRBJ1-1; V: TRBV2; size: few; CDR3: CASSSGPEAFF
J: TRBJ2-5; V: TRBV3-1/TRBV3-2; size: -; CDR3: CASGQRGRETQYF
J: TRBJ2-2; V: TRBV24-1; size: -; CDR3: CATSDTAGASTGELFF
J: TRBJ2-7; V: TRBV5-1; size: -; CDR3: CASSDRGASSYEQYF
J: TRBJ2-3; V: TRBV4-1; size: -; CDR3: CASSPLGEGTADTQYF
J: TRBJ2-3; V: TRBV7-9; size: -; CDR3: CASSLLAVGTDTQYF
J: TRBJ1-2; V: TRBV19; size: once; CDR3: CASNPQGANYGYTF
J: TRBJ2-4; V: TRBV5-6; size: -; CDR3: CASSYRQAMGVNIQYF
J: TRBJ1-4; V: TRBV3-1/TRBV3-2; size: -; CDR3: CASSPELTGSGEKLFF
J: TRBJ1-5; V: TRBV15; size: -; CDR3: CATNRHAGNSNQPQHF
J: TRBJ2-7; V: TRBV3-1/TRBV3-2; size: -; CDR3: CASSPREGGTYEQYF
J: TRBJ1-6; V: TRBV14; size: -; CDR3: CASSQAGQGGSPLHF
J: TRBJ2-2; V: TRBV27; size: -; CDR3: CASRWGAGELFF
J: TRBJ2-2; V: TRBV2; size: -; CDR3: CASSATGAGTGELFF
J: TRBJ1-3; V: TRBV19; size: -; CDR3: CASNRQGISGNTIYF
J: TRBJ2-4; V: TRBV5-4; size: -; CDR3: CASSLSLQGNIQYF
J: TRBJ1-2; V: TRBV4-1; size: -; CDR3: CASSQTGEGNYGYTF
J: TRBJ2-1; V: TRBV6-5; size: -; CDR3: CASSWRRNYNEQFF
J: TRBJ2-1; V: TRBV7-9; size: -; CDR3: CASSPPGLAEYNEQFF
J: TRBJ2-3; V: TRBV6-4; size: -; CDR3: CASSEDFGDTQYF
J: TRBJ1-4; V: TRBV7-9; size: once; CDR3: CASSPRQGTNEKLFF
J: TRBJ2-7; V: TRBV9; size: -; CDR3: CASSVAAGGPYEQYF
J: TRBJ1-2; V: TRBV5-1; size: -; CDR3: CASSRALGQADGYTF
J: TRBJ2-7; V: TRBV18; size: few; CDR3: CASALRASYEQYF
J: TRBJ1-3; V: TRBV18; size: -; CDR3: CASSPTAGQSGNTIYF
J: TRBJ1-1; V: TRBV19; size: -; CDR3: CASSRHSQGNTEAFF
J: TRBJ1-1; V: TRBV29-1; size: -; CDR3: CSVGRGGEAFF
J: TRBJ1-5; V: TRBV28; size: -; CDR3: CASSSRQPQPEHF
J: TRBJ1-5; V: TRBV5-8; size: once; CDR3: CASSYRAPGGNQPQHF
J: TRBJ1-5; V: TRBV6-1; size: -; CDR3: CASSEGQPHQPQHF
J: TRBJ2-7; V: TRBV29-1; size: -; CDR3: CSITGTGDSAYEQYF
J: TRBJ1-6; V: TRBV28; size: -; CDR3: CATFGGANSPLHF
J: TRBJ1-1; V: TRBV10-3; size: -; CDR3: CAISEGGGFTEAFF
J: TRBJ2-1; V: TRBV11-1; size: -; CDR3: CASTPPRSTTYNEQFF